A single sample gave rise to the 8 T cell receptor beta chains below, sequenced in a study of T cell changes during pregnancy in multiple sclerosis. Using immunoSEQ multiplex PCR, the repertoire was profiled, and TCRdb retains in-frame clones only, with some absent. The sample holds tens of thousands of clones, roughly nine tenths seen once. The specimen comprised peripheral blood, sampled in the third trimester of pregnancy. The receptors come from a female donor in good health, enrolled as a control in a pregnancy study.

This CDR3 reads CASSFFLYGYTF. The CDR3 region has the DNA TGTGCCAGCAGCTTTTTTCTCTATGGCTACACCTTC. V and J are TRBV11-2 and TRBJ1-2, with D uncertain. The length of the CDR3 is 12 residues. Germline V gene data show CDR1 as SGHAT and CDR2 as FQNNGV. Between the trimmed V and J ends, which lost 3 bases and 4 bases, there was a span of 6 bases.

The chain joins TRBV6-5 to TRBJ1-2; 10 positions match TRBD1. Trimming at V came to 6 bases and at J to 4 bases, leaving 5 bases not matched to a gene. CDR3 length: 14 residues. Germline V gene sequence: CDR1 MNHEY, CDR2 SVGAGI. CDR3 loop: CASRRQGAIYGYTF. As DNA, the CDR3 is TGTGCCAGCAGGCGACAGGGGGCGATCTATGGCTACACCTTC.

V and J are TRBV6-5 and TRBJ1-1; 10 bases agree with TRBD1. The CDR3 runs 15 residues. Germline V CDR1 and CDR2: MNHEY, SVGAGI. The J segment lost 4 bases and the V segment lost 4 bases, leaving 6 bases of the junction unmatched. The CDR3 sequence: CASSSMTGGVTEAFF. The CDR3 region has the DNA TGTGCCAGCAGTTCTATGACAGGGGGCGTCACTGAAGCTTTCTTT.

This sequence joins TRBV4-3 and TRBJ1-1; TRBD1 agrees at 8 bases. V was clipped by 3 bases and J by 5 bases; unmatched bases: 8. The CDR3 is 15 amino acids. The V gene's germline CDR1 is LGHNA and CDR2 YSLEER. The CDR3 DNA follows: TGCGCCAGCAGCCAGGCCGGGACAGGTGGAACTGAAGCTTTCTTT. This codes for CASSQAGTGGTEAFF.

This clone was seen just once. The chain carries TRBV19 and TRBJ2-7; D is perhaps TRBD2 (5 bases). CDR1 is LNHDA and CDR2 is SQIVND in the germline V gene (reference sequence). The CDR3 consists of 13 residues. V was cut by 1 base and J by 6 bases, with 10 bases left in between. The CDR3 is CASSIVLAGEQYF. The CDR3 DNA sequence: TGTGCCAGTAGTATAGTCCTAGCCGGCGAGCAGTACTTC.

CDR3 nucleotides: TGCAGCGTTCTATCGACAGACCTAGCCAAAAACATTCAGTACTTC. Encoded protein: CSVLSTDLAKNIQYF. The J gene is TRBJ2-4, the V gene TRBV29-1, with D maybe TRBD1 (5 bases). CDR1 is SQVTM and CDR2 is ANQGSEA in the germline V gene. Deletions cut 5 bases from V and 0 bases from J, with 14 bases between. The CDR3 is 15 residues long.

The gene calls are TRBV11-3 and TRBJ1-6, with 7 bases aligning to TRBD1. V gave up 5 bases and J gave up 14 bases; unmatched junction bases: 9. The germline V gene has CDR1 SGHNT and CDR2 YENEEA. CDR3 length equals 13 residues. CDR3 sequence: CASSDNRGTALHF. CDR3 DNA: TGTGCCAGCAGCGACAACAGGGGTACGGCCCTCCACTTT. Full variable domain (rest looked up from reference TRBV11-3 and TRBJ1-6): EAGVVQSPRYKIIEKKQPVAFWCNPISGHNTLYWYLQNLGQGPELLIRYENEEAVDDSQLPKDRFSAERLKGVDSTLKIQPAELGDSAVYLCASSDNRGTALHFGNGTRLTVT.

V and J are TRBV6-6 and TRBJ1-2; 8 nucleotides match TRBD1. V shed 3 bases and J 8 bases; nucleotides not matched to a gene: 8. CDR1 and CDR2 (germline): MNHNY, SVGAGI (reference sequence). The CDR3 totals 14 residues. The chain's CDR3 is CASSYRQGAQGYTF. CDR3 coding DNA: TGTGCCAGCAGTTATAGGCAGGGGGCGCAGGGCTACACCTTC.